Detailed here is one T cell receptor beta chain. Its specificity is unknown. These data are taken from a study of cytomegalovirus exposure and HLA in healthy donors. The V end lost 3 bases, the J end lost 7 bases, and 10 bases lay between the germline ends. Germline values: CDR1 DFQATT, CDR2 SNEGSKA (reference sequence). There are 11 residues in the CDR3. Use of 60 Vbeta and 13 Jbeta primers characterized the PCR. Using immunoSEQ multiplex PCR, the repertoire was profiled, and TCRdb retains in-frame clones only, with some absent. The sample has some 170,000 clones; over 75% are singletons. Regarding the study as a whole: There were a few CMV-associated chains whose specificity for CMV antigens was confirmed in vitro. Accounts indicate the classifier identified cytomegalovirus status with strong specificity and sensitivity.

The chain joins TRBV20-1 to TRBJ2-7; no firm D call. Sequencing input: PBMCs. The clonotype was recovered from a woman younger than 35 in good health and CMV-seronegative. The CDR3 DNA is TGCAGTGCTAGCGAACGGTGGGAGCAGTACTTC. It is translated as CSASERWEQYF.